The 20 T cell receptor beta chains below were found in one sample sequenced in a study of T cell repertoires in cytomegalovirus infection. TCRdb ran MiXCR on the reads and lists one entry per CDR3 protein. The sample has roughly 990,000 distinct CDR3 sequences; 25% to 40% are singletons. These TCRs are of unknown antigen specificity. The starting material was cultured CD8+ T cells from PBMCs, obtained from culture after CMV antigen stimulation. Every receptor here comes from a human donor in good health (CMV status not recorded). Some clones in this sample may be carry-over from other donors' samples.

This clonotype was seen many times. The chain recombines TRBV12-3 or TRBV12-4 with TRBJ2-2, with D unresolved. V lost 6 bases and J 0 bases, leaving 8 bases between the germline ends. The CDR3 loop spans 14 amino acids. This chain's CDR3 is CASRGIANTGELFF. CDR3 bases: TGTGCCAGCAGGGGTATAGCGAACACCGGGGAGCTGTTTTTT.

In DNA, the CDR3 is TGCAGTGCTAGTGGATACACCTTC. Translated: CSASGYTF. The genes are TRBV20-1 and TRBJ1-2; D ambiguous. The CDR3 is 8 amino acids. Germline V gives CDR1 DFQATT, CDR2 SNEGSKA (reference sequence). The V and J ends lost 3 bases and 11 bases respectively, with 4 bases between them.

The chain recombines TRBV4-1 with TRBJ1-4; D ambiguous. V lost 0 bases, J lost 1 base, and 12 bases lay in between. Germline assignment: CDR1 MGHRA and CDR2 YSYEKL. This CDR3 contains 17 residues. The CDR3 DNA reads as TGCGCCAGCAGCCAAGATTTGGACTTCTTAACTAATGAAAAACTGTTTTTT. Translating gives CASSQDLDFLTNEKLFF.

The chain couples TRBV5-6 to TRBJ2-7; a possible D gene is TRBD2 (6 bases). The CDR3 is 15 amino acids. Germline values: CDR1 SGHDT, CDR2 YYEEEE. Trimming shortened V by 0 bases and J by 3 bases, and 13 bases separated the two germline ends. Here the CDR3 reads CASSLGAGYIYEQYF. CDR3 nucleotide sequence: TGTGCCAGCAGCTTGGGAGCGGGTTATATCTACGAGCAGTACTTC.

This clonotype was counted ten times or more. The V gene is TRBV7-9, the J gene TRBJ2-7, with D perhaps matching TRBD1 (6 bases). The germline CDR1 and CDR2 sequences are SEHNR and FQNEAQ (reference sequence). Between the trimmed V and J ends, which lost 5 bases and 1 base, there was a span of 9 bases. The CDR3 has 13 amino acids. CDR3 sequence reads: CASSHRESYEQYF. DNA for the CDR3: TGTGCCAGCAGCCACAGGGAATCCTACGAGCAGTACTTC.

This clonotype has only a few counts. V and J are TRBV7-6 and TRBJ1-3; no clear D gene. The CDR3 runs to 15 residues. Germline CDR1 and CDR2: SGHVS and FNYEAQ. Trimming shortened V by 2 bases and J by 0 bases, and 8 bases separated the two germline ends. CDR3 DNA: TGTGCCAGCAGCTTAAGGGCTAGCTCTGGAAACACCATATATTTT. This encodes CASSLRASSGNTIYF.

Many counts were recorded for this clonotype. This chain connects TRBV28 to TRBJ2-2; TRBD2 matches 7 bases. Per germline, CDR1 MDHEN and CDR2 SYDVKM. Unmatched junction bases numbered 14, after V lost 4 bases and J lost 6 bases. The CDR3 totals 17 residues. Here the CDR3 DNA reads TGTGCCAGCAGTTCGCCTTTGGGGAGGGGCAAGCCCGGGGAGCTGTTTTTT. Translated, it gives CASSSPLGRGKPGELFF.

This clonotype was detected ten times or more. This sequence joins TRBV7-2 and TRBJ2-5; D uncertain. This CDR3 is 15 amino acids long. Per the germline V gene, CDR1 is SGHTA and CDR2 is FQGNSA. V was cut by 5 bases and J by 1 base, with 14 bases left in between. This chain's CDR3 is CASSPNGGPQETQYF. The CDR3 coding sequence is TGTGCCAGCAGCCCCAATGGCGGCCCCCAAGAGACCCAGTACTTC.

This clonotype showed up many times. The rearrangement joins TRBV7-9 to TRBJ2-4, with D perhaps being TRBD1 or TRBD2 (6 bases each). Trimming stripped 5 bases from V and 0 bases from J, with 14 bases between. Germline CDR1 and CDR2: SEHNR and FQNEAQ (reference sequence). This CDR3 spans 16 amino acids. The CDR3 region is CASSPKGGLAKNIQYF. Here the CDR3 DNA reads TGTGCCAGCAGCCCCAAAGGGGGACTAGCCAAAAACATTCAGTACTTC.

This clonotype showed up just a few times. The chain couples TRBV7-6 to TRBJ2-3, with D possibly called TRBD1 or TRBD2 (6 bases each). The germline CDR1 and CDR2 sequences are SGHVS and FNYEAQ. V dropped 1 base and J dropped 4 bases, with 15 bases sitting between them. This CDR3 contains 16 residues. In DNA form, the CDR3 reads TGTGCCAGCAGCTTAGAGGTGGAGGGGGGTGCAGATACGCAGTATTTT. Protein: CASSLEVEGGADTQYF.

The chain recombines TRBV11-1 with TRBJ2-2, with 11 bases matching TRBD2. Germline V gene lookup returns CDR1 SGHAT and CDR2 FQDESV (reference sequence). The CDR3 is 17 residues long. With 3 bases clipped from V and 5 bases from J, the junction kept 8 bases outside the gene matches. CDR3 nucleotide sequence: TGTGCCAGCAGCTTGAGTAGCGGGGGGGTCCGAACCGGGGAGCTGTTTTTT. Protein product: CASSLSSGGVRTGELFF.

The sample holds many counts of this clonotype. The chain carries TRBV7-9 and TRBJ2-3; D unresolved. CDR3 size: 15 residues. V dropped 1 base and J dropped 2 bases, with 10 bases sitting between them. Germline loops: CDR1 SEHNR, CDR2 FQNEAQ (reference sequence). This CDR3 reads CASSLVTPYTDTQYF. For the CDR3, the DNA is TGTGCCAGCAGCTTAGTGACACCCTACACAGATACGCAGTATTTT.

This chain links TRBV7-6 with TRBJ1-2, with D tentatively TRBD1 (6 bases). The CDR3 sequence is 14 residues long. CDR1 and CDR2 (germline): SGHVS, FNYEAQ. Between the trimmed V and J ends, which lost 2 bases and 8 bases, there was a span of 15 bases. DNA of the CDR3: TGTGCCAGCAGCTTACCCGGGACAAGATACGGCTACACCTTC. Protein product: CASSLPGTRYGYTF.

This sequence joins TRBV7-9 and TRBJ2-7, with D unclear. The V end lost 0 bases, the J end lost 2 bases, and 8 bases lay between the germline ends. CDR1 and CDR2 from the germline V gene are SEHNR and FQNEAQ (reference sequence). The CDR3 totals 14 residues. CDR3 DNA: TGTGCCAGCAGCTTAGCGCCGGGTGCCTACGAGCAGTACGTC. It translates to CASSLAPGAYEQYV.

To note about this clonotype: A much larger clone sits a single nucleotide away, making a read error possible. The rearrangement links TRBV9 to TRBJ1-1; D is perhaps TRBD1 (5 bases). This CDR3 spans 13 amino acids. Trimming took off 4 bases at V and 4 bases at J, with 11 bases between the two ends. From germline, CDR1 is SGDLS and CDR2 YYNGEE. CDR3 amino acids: CASSPGLSTEAFF. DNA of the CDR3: TGTGCCAGCAGCCCAGGGTTGAGCACTGAAGCTTTCTTT.

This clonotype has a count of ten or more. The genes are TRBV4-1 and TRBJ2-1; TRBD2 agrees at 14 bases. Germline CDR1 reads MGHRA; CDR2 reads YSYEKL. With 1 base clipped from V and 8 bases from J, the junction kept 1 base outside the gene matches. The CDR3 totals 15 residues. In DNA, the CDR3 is TGCGCCAGCAGCCAAGGACTAGCGGGGGGGGATGAGCAGTTCTTC. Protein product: CASSQGLAGGDEQFF.

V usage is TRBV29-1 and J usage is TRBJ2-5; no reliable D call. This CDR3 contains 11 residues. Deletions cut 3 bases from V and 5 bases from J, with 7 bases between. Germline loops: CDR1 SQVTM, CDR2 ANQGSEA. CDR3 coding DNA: TGCAGCGTTGAGCCGGACGAGACCCAGTACTTC. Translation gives CSVEPDETQYF.

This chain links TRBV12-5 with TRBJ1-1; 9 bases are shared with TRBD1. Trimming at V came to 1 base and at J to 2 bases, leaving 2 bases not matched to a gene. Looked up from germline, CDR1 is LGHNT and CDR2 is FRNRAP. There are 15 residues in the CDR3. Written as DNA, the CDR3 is TGTGCTAGTGGTTTGGACAGGGGGCCTAACACTGAAGCTTTCTTT. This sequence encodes CASGLDRGPNTEAFF. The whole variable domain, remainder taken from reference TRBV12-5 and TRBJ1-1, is DARVTQTPRHKVTEMGQEVTMRCQPILGHNTVFWYRQTMMQGLELLAYFRNRAPLDDSGMPKDRFSAEMPDATLATLKIQPSEPRDSAVYFCASGLDRGPNTEAFFGQGTRLTVV.

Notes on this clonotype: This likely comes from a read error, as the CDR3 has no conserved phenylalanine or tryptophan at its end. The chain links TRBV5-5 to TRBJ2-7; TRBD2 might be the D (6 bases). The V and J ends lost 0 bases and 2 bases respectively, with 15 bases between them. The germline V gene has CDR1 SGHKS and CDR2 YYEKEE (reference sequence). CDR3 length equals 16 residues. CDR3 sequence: CASSLEALEGAYEQYS. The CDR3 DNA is TGTGCCAGCAGCTTGGAAGCCCTGGAGGGTGCCTACGAGCAGTACTCC.

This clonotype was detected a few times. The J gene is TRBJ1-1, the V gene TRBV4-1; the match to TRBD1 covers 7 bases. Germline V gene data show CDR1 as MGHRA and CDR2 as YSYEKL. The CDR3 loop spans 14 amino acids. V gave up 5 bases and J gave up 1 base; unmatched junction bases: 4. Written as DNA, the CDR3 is TGCGCCAGCAGCAAAGGGACAGAGAACACTGAAGCTTTCTTT. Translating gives CASSKGTENTEAFF.